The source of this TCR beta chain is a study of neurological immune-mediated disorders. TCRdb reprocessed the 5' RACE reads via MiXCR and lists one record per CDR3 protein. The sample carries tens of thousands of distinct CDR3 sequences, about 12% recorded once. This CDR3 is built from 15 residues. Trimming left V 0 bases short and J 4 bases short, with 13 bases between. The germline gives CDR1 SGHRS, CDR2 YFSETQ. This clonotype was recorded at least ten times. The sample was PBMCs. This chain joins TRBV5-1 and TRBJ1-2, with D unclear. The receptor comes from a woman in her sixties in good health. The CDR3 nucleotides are TGCGCCAGCAGCTTGGAAACCGCCCGGGGCTATGGCTACACCTTC. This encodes CASSLETARGYGYTF.